This T cell receptor (beta chain) was retrieved from a study of blood T cells in healthy people across ages (dated by TCRdb to between 2014 and 2017). About the investigation overall: In model experiments, template switching captured roughly one uniquely barcoded TCR beta cDNA molecule for every two T cells. The donors were divided into four age groups: young (average around 15 years), middle-aged (almost 40), aged (62) and long-lived (about 79). The study measured age-related changes in TCR beta repertoire diversity using deep sequencing normalized with unique cDNA molecular identifiers. The study analyzed two additional independent replicas of 1 million unique cDNA reads from the same blood draw for two donors, one aged 18 to 29 and one aged 80 or older. To avoid experimental bias, donors of different ages were randomly spread across the sequencing lanes.

In this sample, this clonotype turned up a few times. Its antigen remains unidentified. One end of the junction is discordant with germline, which a read error may explain. What the authors observed across the whole study: Estimates of total diversity based on one million sequenced T cells were considered lower bounds and underestimates. Bulk unsorted PBMC profiling prevented conclusive comparison of naive and antigen-experienced compartments. A strong correlation was found between observed TCR beta diversity and the percentage of naive T cells measured by flow cytometry. Because donor CMV infection status was unknown, age-related changes in expanded clonotypes were potentially confounded. Compared with the aged group, more naive CD4+ T cells, fewer expanded clones and increased TCR diversity were shown by the long-lived group, suggesting age selection. As age increased, observed TCR beta diversity per million T cells dropped in a roughly linear way, and a significant reduction was already evident by age about 40.

Library creation used 5' RACE. Reads for this sample came from an Illumina HiSeq 2500. A second 7 to 11 cycle PCR used a sample-barcoded 5' primer and a J-beta primer mix. Each TCR beta cDNA molecule received a unique molecular identifier from a template-switch 5' adaptor carrying 12 random nucleotides. Each sample yielded at least 2.5 million CDR3-containing paired-end reads. First-strand cDNA synthesis was performed from all RNA using the Mint cDNA synthesis kit, with priming by a TRBC-specific oligonucleotide. Following uracil-DNA glycosylase treatment, all cDNA underwent a first 18-cycle PCR with the universal primers M1SS and BC2_uni_R. Per the source publication's procedure: Each sample was normalized by randomly selecting 1 million high-quality reads, each carrying a distinct molecular identifier. Reads with shared molecular identifiers were discarded instead of being binned into consensus sequences. CDR3 identification, clonotype clustering and error correction used MiTCR with a Q25 quality threshold and the strictest error-elimination algorithm. A nonparametric unseen species model with Euler transformation was used to estimate a lower bound on total TCR beta diversity. TCRdb reworked the public reads: Q25 trimming with fastp, MiXCR clone assembly, productive beta chains retained. Each entry merges the rows of one CDR3 protein and shows their most common DNA and genes. The V and J calls and clone size come from TCRdb's table, not from the authors' own analysis. Recorded for this sample are 1.5 million to 2 million distinct CDR3 sequences; about 30% of them occurred a single time. Clones ranked in the top ten supply about 7.7% of the sample.

Taken from cysteine to phenylalanine, the CDR3 has 14 residues. Kept here is only the CDR3 DNA, which spans 42 bases and is read in frame from base 1. The germline V gene (reference sequence) supplies CDR1 MNHNY and CDR2 SVGAGI. The donors were roughly 38 Caucasian individuals from Russia, aged 6 to 90 years, who were systemically healthy. Around 9.7 milliliters of peripheral blood were collected from each donor into EDTA-treated Vacutainer tubes. Ficoll-Paque density-gradient centrifugation was used to isolate PBMCs, with at least 6.5 million per sample. Trizol reagent was used to extract total RNA from PBMCs, with at least 5.5 micrograms per sample. For every donor, an aliquot of PBMCs went through flow cytometry to measure the percentages of naive CD45RAhigh/CD27high T cells.

The rearranged chain carries TRBV6-6 and TRBJ1-2, with TRBD1 as a weak D call on 5 bases. This TCR was recovered from a woman aged 25-40 years in good health. The sequencing input was blood. The sequence in DNA is TGTGCCGGCAGTTACGAAGGGGAGAACTATGGCTACACCTTC. Translated, this gives CAGSYEGENYGYTF.